Here is one T cell receptor beta chain with its context. Its target is not known. This record belongs to a study of naive CD8 T cells in extremely preterm neonates. Study conclusions and caveats: Shared CDR3 nucleotide sequences: preterm less than 3%, term about 0.37%, children roughly 0.03%, adults over 0.0095%. Compared with all age groups, preterm neonates showed less repertoire richness. Preterm CDR3s were shorter than older groups', with fewer N additions and less trimming.

There are 14 residues in the CDR3. The V gene's germline CDR1 is ENHRY and CDR2 SYGVKD. Trimming at V came to 6 bases and at J to 5 bases, leaving 8 bases not matched to a gene. Blood donors were healthy children aged about 16-56 months and healthy nonsmoking adults. Sequencing used immunoSEQ multiplex PCR; TCRdb keeps in-frame clones, though not all of them. The sample holds 5,500 to 9,000 clones; 95% to 98% are singletons and the top ten take around 0.33%. This sequence originates from a human donor in good health. The sequencing sample was made of naive CD8+ T cells from blood. The V call is TRBV10-3, the J call TRBJ1-2; 8 bases agree with TRBD1. CDR3 DNA sequence: TGTGCCATCAGCACCCGGGACAGGACTTATGGCTACACCTTC. This codes for CAISTRDRTYGYTF.